The clone carrying this TCR beta chain showed up just once. TCRdb keeps only in-frame clones here, not all; method: immunoSEQ multiplex PCR. The sample shows roughly 38,000 clones, roughly 89% of them seen only once. This sample is drawn from a study of T cell changes during pregnancy in multiple sclerosis. The V gene's germline CDR1 is SGHTS and CDR2 YDEGEE. CDR3 size: 16 residues. V dropped 0 bases and J dropped 5; count of bases not matched to a gene: 7. This TCR was recovered from a female donor in good health, enrolled as a control in a pregnancy study. The V call is TRBV5-8, the J call TRBJ2-5, with 10 bases lining up with TRBD2. The sample consisted of CD4+ T cells from peripheral blood mononuclear cells, taken in the second trimester of pregnancy. The CDR3 nucleotides read TGTGCCAGCAGCTTGGGCAGCGGGGGGGCCCCGGAGACCCAGTACTTC. Its protein product is CASSLGSGGAPETQYF.